This T cell receptor beta chain was found in a study of blood T cell repertoires in COVID-19. Whole-study context: The study drew acute and convalescent COVID-19 samples from the United States, Italy and Spain. PBMCs, B-cell-depleted T cells, or T cells were the source of the cDNA or gDNA that made up the material.

Seattle patients were enrolled while actively infected and followed longitudinally. Authors' methods: Reference gene primer amplification in the assay estimated nucleated cell counts. Sequencing used immunoSEQ multiplex PCR; TCRdb keeps in-frame clones, though not all of them. The DNA gave D and trimming, while V, J and clone size come from that table. The data contain tens of thousands of clones, roughly 79% of them singletons. Trimming took 2 bases from V and 8 from J, leaving 7 bases between them. CDR3 length: 11 amino acids. The germline CDR1 and CDR2 sequences are SGHDT and YYEEEE. This clone was counted a few times.

The sequence came from an elderly woman with COVID-19, enrolled during active disease. The source material was peripheral blood. V usage is TRBV5-6 and J usage is TRBJ1-2; D gene unclear. DNA of the CDR3: TGTGCCAGCAGCTTCAGGTACGGCTACACCTTC. Its protein product is CASSFRYGYTF. The whole variable domain, filled in from reference TRBV5-6 and TRBJ1-2, reads DAGVTQSPTHLIKTRGQQVTLRCSPKSGHDTVSWYQQALGQGPQFIFQYYEEEERQRGNFPDRFSGHQFPNYSSELNVNALLLGDSALYLCASSFRYGYTFGSGTRLTVV.